The 21 T cell receptor beta chains presented below share a single source sample, sequenced in a study of early T cells in non-severe SARS-CoV-2 infection. In TCRdb, the 5' RACE reads were re-called with MiXCR into one record per CDR3 protein. The sample contains about 80,000 distinct CDR3 sequences, roughly 9.4% of which appear only once. The sample was whole blood. These TCRs come from an adult who was a healthcare worker with PCR-confirmed SARS-CoV-2 infection or an uninfected control (not recorded which).

The J gene is TRBJ2-5, the V gene TRBV7-9; 8 nucleotides agree with TRBD2. The germline V gene has CDR1 SEHNR and CDR2 FQNEAQ (reference sequence). The CDR3 sequence is 17 residues long. The V and J ends lost 7 bases and 0 bases, in that order; junction bases with no gene match: 13. In nucleotides, the CDR3 is TGTGCCAGCACGGCCAGCGGGAGAGCCGGGTACCAAGAGACCCAGTACTTC. It encodes CASTASGRAGYQETQYF.

This clonotype appeared many times. The chain employs TRBV6-6 and TRBJ1-1, with D perhaps matching TRBD1 (6 bases). V lost 5 bases and J 4 bases, leaving 11 bases between the germline ends. CDR1 and CDR2 (germline): MNHNY, SVGAGI (reference sequence). The CDR3 has 13 residues. CDR3 sequence reads: CASSPTGSTEAFF. The CDR3 DNA reads as TGTGCCAGCAGTCCTACAGGGAGCACTGAAGCTTTCTTT.

The CDR3 bases are TGTGCCAGCAGCCTAGGGACAGACCAAGAGACCCAGTACTTC. Its protein is CASSLGTDQETQYF. This chain uses TRBV7-9 with TRBJ2-5; 7 bases fit TRBD1. J gave up 0 bases and V 5 bases, and 3 bases lay outside the gene matches. The CDR3 totals 14 residues. Germline lookup yields CDR1 SEHNR and CDR2 FQNEAQ (reference sequence).

This clonotype was observed a handful of times. This chain joins TRBV5-1 and TRBJ1-1; D uncertain. The CDR3 contains 16 residues. CDR1 is SGHRS and CDR2 is YFSETQ in the germline V gene. Trimming removed 0 bases at V and 7 bases at J, with 19 bases between. The CDR3: CASSLGRTRGHGEAFF. The CDR3 DNA reads as TGCGCCAGCAGCTTGGGACGGACCAGAGGCCACGGTGAAGCTTTCTTT. The variable domain in full, with the rest retrieved from reference TRBV5-1 and TRBJ1-1, is KAGVTQTPRYLIKTRGQQVTLSCSPISGHRSVSWYQQTPGQGLQFLFEYFSETQRNKGNFPGRFSGRQFSNSRSEMNVSTLELGDSALYLCASSLGRTRGHGEAFFGQGTRLTVV.

The table lists this clonotype with many counts. The rearrangement uses TRBV10-1 and TRBJ2-2; D is undetermined. The germline CDR1 and CDR2 sequences are WNHNN and SYGVQD (reference sequence). V was trimmed by 0 bases and J by 3 bases, leaving 5 bases between them. This CDR3 has 14 amino acids. CDR3 sequence (DNA): TGCGCCAGCAGTGAGTCCTCGGACACCGGGGAGCTGTTTTTT. It is translated as CASSESSDTGELFF.

Only a few counts were recorded for this clonotype. V gene TRBV4-1 combines with J gene TRBJ1-6; D not certain. CDR1 MGHRA and CDR2 YSYEKL come from the germline V gene. The CDR3 spans 15 residues. Trimming left V 4 bases short and J 4 bases short, with 11 bases between. The CDR3: CASSRDNLYNSPLHF. CDR3 DNA sequence: TGCGCCAGCAGCCGTGATAACCTTTATAATTCACCCCTCCACTTT.

This clonotype was counted only a few times. The genes are TRBV12-3 or TRBV12-4 and TRBJ2-7, with 8 nucleotides matching TRBD1. J gave up 6 bases and V 7 bases, and 8 bases lay outside the gene matches. CDR3 length: 13 amino acids. The CDR3 is CASTPDRAGEQYF. In DNA, the CDR3 is TGTGCCAGCACCCCGGACAGGGCCGGCGAGCAGTACTTC.

The rearrangement joins TRBV20-1 to TRBJ2-7; D is possibly TRBD1 or TRBD2 (5 bases each). The CDR3 sequence is 14 residues long. Germline V gene sequence: CDR1 DFQATT, CDR2 SNEGSKA (reference sequence). Trimming took 5 bases from V and 5 from J, leaving 19 bases between them. CDR3 protein: CSASSTGAYNEQYF. CDR3 in DNA: TGCAGTGCTTCCTCAACCGGGGCCTACAACGAGCAGTACTTC.

In its sample, this clonotype was seen a few times. The CDR3 spells CASSLALREYDTQYF. The CDR3 nucleotides are TGCGCCAGCAGCTTGGCTTTACGGGAGTACGATACGCAGTATTTT. The chain joins TRBV5-1 to TRBJ2-3; possibly TRBD2 for D (6 bases). Looked up from germline, CDR1 is SGHRS and CDR2 is YFSETQ. V shed 0 bases and J shed 6 bases, with 14 bases lying between them. The CDR3 covers 15 residues. The full variable domain, in which reference TRBV5-1 and TRBJ2-3 provide the parts outside the CDR3, is KAGVTQTPRYLIKTRGQQVTLSCSPISGHRSVSWYQQTPGQGLQFLFEYFSETQRNKGNFPGRFSGRQFSNSRSEMNVSTLELGDSALYLCASSLALREYDTQYFGPGTRLTVL.

The sample holds many counts of this clonotype. The chain carries TRBV24-1 and TRBJ2-2; the D gene is possibly TRBD2 (5 bases). Trimming removed 7 bases from V and 1 base from J, with 6 bases in between. The CDR3 totals 13 residues. Germline lookup yields CDR1 KGHDR and CDR2 SFDVKD. In nucleotides, the CDR3 is TGTGCCACCAGCCGGGGGAACACCGGGGAGCTGTTTTTT. This gives the protein CATSRGNTGELFF.

This clonotype appeared many times. This rearrangement joins TRBV6-6 to TRBJ2-2; maybe TRBD1 (6 bases). From germline, CDR1 is MNHNY and CDR2 SVGAGI (reference sequence). CDR3 size: 14 residues. The ends were cut back, 11 bases at V and 7 bases at J, with 20 bases in the middle. The DNA for the CDR3 is TGTGCCTCACAGGCGGCAGGGGTCGGCGGGGAGCTGTTTTTT. It translates to CASQAAGVGGELFF.

This clonotype was observed a handful of times. This sequence joins TRBV11-2 and TRBJ2-3; TRBD1 or TRBD2 may be the D gene (5 bases each). V lost 5 bases to trimming and J lost 2 bases, with 8 bases between them. The CDR3 loop spans 13 amino acids. Germline values: CDR1 SGHAT, CDR2 FQNNGV. The CDR3, as DNA: TGTGCCAGCAGCCCCGGGGCCACAGATACGCAGTATTTT. Amino acid sequence: CASSPGATDTQYF.

This clonotype was counted many times. The chain carries TRBV10-3 and TRBJ2-3, with 9 bases lining up with TRBD1. Germline V lookup: CDR1 ENHRY, CDR2 SYGVKD. The V and J ends lost 8 bases and 2 bases, in that order; junction bases with no gene match: 5. The CDR3 consists of 14 residues. The CDR3: CAIGWTGATDTQYF. In DNA, the CDR3 is TGTGCCATCGGGTGGACAGGGGCCACAGATACGCAGTATTTT.

This clonotype appeared a single time. The rearrangement joins TRBV28 to TRBJ2-7; 9 bases are shared with TRBD1. CDR1 is MDHEN, CDR2 SYDVKM, per germline. With V trimmed by 3 bases and J by 7 bases, 10 bases remained unmatched. The CDR3 spans 15 residues. The CDR3 DNA reads TGTGCCAGCAGTTTGCGGGACAGGGCTTCGGGGGAGCAGTACTTC. Its translation: CASSLRDRASGEQYF.

The V call is TRBV10-3, the J call TRBJ2-7; D might be TRBD1 or TRBD2, each matching 5 bases. The CDR3 totals 13 residues. Per germline, CDR1 ENHRY and CDR2 SYGVKD. The germline V and J ends were trimmed by 6 bases and 1 base, with 10 bases remaining between them. As DNA, the CDR3 is TGTGCCATCAGAGGGACCGATTCCTACGAGCAGTACTTC. Translated, it gives CAIRGTDSYEQYF.

This chain uses TRBV20-1 with TRBJ2-7; no clear D. Trimming took off 4 bases at V and 1 base at J, with 11 bases between the two ends. There are 13 residues in the CDR3. CDR1 is DFQATT, CDR2 SNEGSKA, per germline (reference sequence). The CDR3 sequence is CSATKSSSYEQYF. CDR3 DNA sequence: TGCAGTGCTACGAAATCCTCGTCCTACGAGCAGTACTTC.

This clonotype was seen repeatedly, ten times or more. CDR3 DNA sequence: TGTGCCAGCAGCTTATTGGTAGGCGGGAGCAGTAAGACCCAGTACTTC. Translated, it gives CASSLLVGGSSKTQYF. The V gene is TRBV7-2, the J gene TRBJ2-5; 7 bases agree with TRBD2. The CDR3 runs to 16 residues. Germline V gives CDR1 SGHTA, CDR2 FQGNSA. The ends lost 2 bases at V and 6 bases at J; junction bases unmatched: 12. The full variable domain, in which reference TRBV7-2 and TRBJ2-5 provide the parts outside the CDR3, is GAGVSQSPSNKVTEKGKDVELRCDPISGHTALYWYRQSLGQGLEFLIYFQGNSAPDKSGLPSDRFSAERTGGSVSTLTIQRTQQEDSAVYLCASSLLVGGSSKTQYFGPGTRLLVL.

In this sample, this clonotype turned up many times. The genes are TRBV3-1 and TRBJ2-7; tentatively, D is TRBD2 (5 bases). The CDR3 sequence is 15 residues long. The ends were cut back, 4 bases at V and 2 bases at J, with 15 bases in the middle. Germline V gene lookup returns CDR1 LGHDT and CDR2 YNNKEL (reference sequence). DNA for the CDR3: TGTGCCAGCAGCCCCGCGGGCGGGCAAGCCTACGAGCAGTACTTC. Its translation: CASSPAGGQAYEQYF.

There are many counts of this clonotype. The chain is built from TRBV7-8 and TRBJ2-3; the D call may be TRBD1 or TRBD2 (5 bases each). The V end lost 3 bases, the J end lost 5 bases, and 21 bases lay between the germline ends. Germline lookup yields CDR1 SGHVS and CDR2 FQNEAQ. This CDR3 has 17 amino acids. The CDR3 bases are TGTGCCAGCAGCTTGGGCCTCCAGCGGTCTCAGGGAGATACGCAGTATTTT. Amino acid sequence: CASSLGLQRSQGDTQYF.

This clonotype was seen only a few times. V gene TRBV24-1 combines with J gene TRBJ2-1; perhaps D is TRBD1 or TRBD2 (5 bases each). The germline V and J ends were trimmed by 2 bases and 6 bases, with 19 bases remaining between them. The CDR3 runs 17 residues. Germline CDR1 and CDR2: KGHDR and SFDVKD. For the CDR3, the DNA is TGTGCCACCAGTGATTCCTGGGGACGACGTCAGGCCAATGAGCAGTTCTTC. Protein sequence: CATSDSWGRRQANEQFF.

This chain joins TRBV14 and TRBJ2-2, with TRBD2 identical over 8 bases. The CDR3 has 16 amino acids. Looked up from germline, CDR1 is SGHDN and CDR2 is FVKESK. V was pared by 4 bases and J by 6 bases, with 10 bases of the junction left unmatched. CDR3 coding DNA: TGTGCCAGCAGCCGAGCAAGCGGGAGAGTTTCCGGGGAGCTGTTTTTT. Its translation: CASSRASGRVSGELFF.